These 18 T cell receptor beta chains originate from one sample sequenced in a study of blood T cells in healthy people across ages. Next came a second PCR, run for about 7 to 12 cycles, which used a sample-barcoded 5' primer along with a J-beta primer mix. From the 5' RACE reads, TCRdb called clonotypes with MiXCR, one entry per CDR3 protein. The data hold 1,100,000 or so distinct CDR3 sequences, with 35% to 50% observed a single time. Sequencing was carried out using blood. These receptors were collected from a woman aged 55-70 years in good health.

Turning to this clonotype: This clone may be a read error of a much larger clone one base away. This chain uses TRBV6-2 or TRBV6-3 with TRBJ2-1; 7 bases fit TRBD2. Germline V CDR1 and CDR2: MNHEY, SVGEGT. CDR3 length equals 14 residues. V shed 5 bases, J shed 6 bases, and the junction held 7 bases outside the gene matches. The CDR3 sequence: CASSNRAGRNEQFF. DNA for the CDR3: TGTGCCAGCAGTAACAGAGCGGGGCGCAATGAGCAGTTCTTC.

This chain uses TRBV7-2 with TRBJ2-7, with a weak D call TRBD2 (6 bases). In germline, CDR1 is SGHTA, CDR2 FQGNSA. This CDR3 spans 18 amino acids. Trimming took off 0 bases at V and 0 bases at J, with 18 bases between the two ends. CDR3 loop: CASSLAQTGLWGSYEQYF. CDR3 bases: TGTGCCAGCAGCTTAGCACAAACGGGACTTTGGGGCTCCTACGAGCAGTACTTC.

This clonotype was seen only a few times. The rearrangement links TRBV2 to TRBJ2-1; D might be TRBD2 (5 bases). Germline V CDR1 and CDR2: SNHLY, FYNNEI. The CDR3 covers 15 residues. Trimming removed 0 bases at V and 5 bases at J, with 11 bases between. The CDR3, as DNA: TGTGCCAGCAGTGAAGCGGTTGGACTTAACAATGAGCAGTTCTTC. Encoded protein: CASSEAVGLNNEQFF.

DNA of the CDR3: TGCGCCAGCAGCCTTAGCGGGAGGCCTGGGGATGAGCAGTTCTTC. Residues: CASSLSGRPGDEQFF. The rearrangement links TRBV5-1 to TRBJ2-1; 10 bases line up with TRBD2. This CDR3 spans 15 amino acids. The germline V gene has CDR1 SGHRS and CDR2 YFSETQ. The V and J ends lost 4 bases and 8 bases, in that order; junction bases with no gene match: 9.

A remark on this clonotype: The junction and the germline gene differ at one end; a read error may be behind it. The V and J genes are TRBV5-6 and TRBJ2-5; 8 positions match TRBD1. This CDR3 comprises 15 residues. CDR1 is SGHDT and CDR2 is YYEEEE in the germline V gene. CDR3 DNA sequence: TGTGCAAGCAGCTTGTACGGGACAGGACAAGAGACCCAGTACTTC. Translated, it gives CASSLYGTGQETQYF.

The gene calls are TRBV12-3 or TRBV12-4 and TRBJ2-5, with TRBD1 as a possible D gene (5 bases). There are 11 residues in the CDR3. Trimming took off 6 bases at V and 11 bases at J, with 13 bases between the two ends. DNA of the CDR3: TGTGCCAGCAGAACGGACAATGAGCAGTACTTC. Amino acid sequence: CASRTDNEQYF.

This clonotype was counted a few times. The CDR3 nucleotides read TGCGCCAGCTCCCGGGAGGCAGGAGAGACCCAGTACTTC. Translated: CASSREAGETQYF. The gene calls are TRBV5-1 and TRBJ2-5; TRBD2 aligns across 7 bases. From germline, CDR1 is SGHRS and CDR2 YFSETQ. V was pared by 7 bases and J by 4 bases, with 7 bases of the junction left unmatched. CDR3 size: 13 residues.

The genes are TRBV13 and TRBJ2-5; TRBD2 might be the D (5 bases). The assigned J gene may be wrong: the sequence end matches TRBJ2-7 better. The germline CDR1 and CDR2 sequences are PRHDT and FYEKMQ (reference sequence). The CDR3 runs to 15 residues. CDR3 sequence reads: CASSPPGAAAYEQYF. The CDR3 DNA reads TGTGCCAGCAGCCCCCCCGGAGCGGCCGCCTACGAGCAGTACTTC.

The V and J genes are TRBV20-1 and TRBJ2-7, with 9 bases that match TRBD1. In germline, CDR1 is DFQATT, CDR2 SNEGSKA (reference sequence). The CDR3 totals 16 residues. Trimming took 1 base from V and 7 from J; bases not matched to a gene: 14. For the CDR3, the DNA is TGCAGTGCTAGAGTATACAGGGGGCTAGCGAATGATGAGCAGTACTTC. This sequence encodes CSARVYRGLANDEQYF.

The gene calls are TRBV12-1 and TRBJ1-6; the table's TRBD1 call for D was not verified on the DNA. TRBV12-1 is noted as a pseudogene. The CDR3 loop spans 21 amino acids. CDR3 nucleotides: TGTGCCAGCAGCTCTATGACCGGGACAGGGACGACGAGCTCCTATAATTCACCCCTCCACTTT. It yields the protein CASSSMTGTGTTSSYNSPLHF.

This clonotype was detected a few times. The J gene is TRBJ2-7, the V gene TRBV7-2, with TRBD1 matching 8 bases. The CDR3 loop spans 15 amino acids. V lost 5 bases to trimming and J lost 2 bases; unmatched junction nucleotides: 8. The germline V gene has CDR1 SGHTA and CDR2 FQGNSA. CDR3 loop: CASSLDRGGPYEQYF. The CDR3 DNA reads TGTGCCAGCAGCCTCGACAGGGGCGGCCCCTACGAGCAGTACTTC.

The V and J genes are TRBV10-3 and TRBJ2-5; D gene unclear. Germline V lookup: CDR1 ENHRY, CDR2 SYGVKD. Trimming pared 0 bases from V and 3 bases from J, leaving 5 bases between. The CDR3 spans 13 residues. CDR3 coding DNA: TGTGCCATCAGTGAGTCGGGGAAAGAGACCCAGTACTTC. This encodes CAISESGKETQYF.

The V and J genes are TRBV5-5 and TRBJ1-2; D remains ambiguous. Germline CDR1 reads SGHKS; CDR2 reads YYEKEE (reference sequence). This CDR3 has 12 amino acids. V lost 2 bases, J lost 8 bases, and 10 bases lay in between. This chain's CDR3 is CASSFTGSGYTF. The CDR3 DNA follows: TGTGCCAGCAGCTTTACGGGATCGGGCTACACCTTC.

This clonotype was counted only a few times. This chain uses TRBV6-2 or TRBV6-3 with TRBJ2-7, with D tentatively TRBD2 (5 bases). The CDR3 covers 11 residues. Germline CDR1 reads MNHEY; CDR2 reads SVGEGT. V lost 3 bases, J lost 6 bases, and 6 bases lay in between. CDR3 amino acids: CASSYSAEQYF. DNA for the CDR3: TGTGCCAGCAGTTATAGCGCCGAGCAGTACTTC.

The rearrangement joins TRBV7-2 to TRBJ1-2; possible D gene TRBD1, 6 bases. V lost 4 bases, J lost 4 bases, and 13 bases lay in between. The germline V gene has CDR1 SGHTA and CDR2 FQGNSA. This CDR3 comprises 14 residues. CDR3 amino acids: CASSSPGQTYGYTF. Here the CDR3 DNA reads TGTGCCAGCAGCTCGCCAGGACAGACCTATGGCTACACCTTC.

CDR3 in DNA: TGTGCCAGCAGTTTTCGGGGCGGGGCCGGGGCCCAGTACTTC. It encodes CASSFRGGAGAQYF. The chain recombines TRBV27 with TRBJ2-5; TRBD2 might be the D (6 bases). V lost 3 bases and J 9 bases, leaving 17 bases between the germline ends. The germline gives CDR1 MNHEY, CDR2 SMNVEV (reference sequence). The CDR3 totals 14 residues.

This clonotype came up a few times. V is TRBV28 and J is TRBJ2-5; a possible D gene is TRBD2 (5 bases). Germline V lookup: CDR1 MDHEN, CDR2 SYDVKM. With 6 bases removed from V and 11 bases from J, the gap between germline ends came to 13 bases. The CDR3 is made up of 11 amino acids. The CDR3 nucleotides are TGTGCCAGCAGAGGTCCGTGGGAGCAGTACTTC. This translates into CASRGPWEQYF.

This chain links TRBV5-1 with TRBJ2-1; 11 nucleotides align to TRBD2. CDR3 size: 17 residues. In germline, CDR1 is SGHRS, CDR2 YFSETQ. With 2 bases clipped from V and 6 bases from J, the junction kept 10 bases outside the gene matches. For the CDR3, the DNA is TGCGCCAGCAGCTTTTCTGTAGCGGGAGGGAGTGGCAATGAGCAGTTCTTC. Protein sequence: CASSFSVAGGSGNEQFF.